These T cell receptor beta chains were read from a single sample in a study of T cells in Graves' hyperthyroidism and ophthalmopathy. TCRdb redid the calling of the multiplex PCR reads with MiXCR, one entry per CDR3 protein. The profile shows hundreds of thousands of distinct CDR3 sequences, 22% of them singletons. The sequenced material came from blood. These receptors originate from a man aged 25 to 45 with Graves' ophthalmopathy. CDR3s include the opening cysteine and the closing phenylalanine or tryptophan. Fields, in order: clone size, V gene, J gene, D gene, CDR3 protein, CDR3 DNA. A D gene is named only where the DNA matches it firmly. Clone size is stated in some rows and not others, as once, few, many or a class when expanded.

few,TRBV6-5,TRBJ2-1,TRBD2,CASSYLAGGLDNEQFF,TGTGCCAGCAGTTACCTAGCGGGAGGGCTCGACAATGAGCAGTTCTTC
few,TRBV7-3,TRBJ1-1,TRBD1,CASSAGGQGNTEAFF,TGTGCCAGCAGCGCGGGAGGACAGGGGAACACTGAAGCTTTCTTT
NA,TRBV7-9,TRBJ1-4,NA,CASSLVQNNEKLFF,TGTGCCAGCAGCTTAGTACAGAATAATGAAAAACTGTTTTTT
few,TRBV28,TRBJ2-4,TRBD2,CASSFGTSGSRNIQYF,TGTGCCAGCAGTTTTGGCACTAGCGGGAGTCGGAACATTCAGTACTTC
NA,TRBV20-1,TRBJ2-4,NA,CSATTVAKNIQYF,TGCAGTGCGACGACGGTAGCCAAAAACATTCAGTACTTC
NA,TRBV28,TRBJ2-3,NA,CASSPLGGAISDTQYF,TGTGCCAGCAGTCCCCTGGGGGGAGCGATCTCAGATACGCAGTATTTT
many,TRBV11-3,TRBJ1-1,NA,CASSLVTGTPNTEAFF,TGTGCCAGCAGCTTGGTAACCGGGACACCGAACACTGAAGCTTTCTTT
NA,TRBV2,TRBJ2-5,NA,CASRVKETQYF,TGTGCCAGCAGAGTAAAAGAGACCCAGTACTTC
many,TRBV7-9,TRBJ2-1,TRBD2,CASNRLAGVSNEQFF,TGTGCCAGCAACAGACTAGCGGGAGTCAGCAATGAGCAGTTCTTC
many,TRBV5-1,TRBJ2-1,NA,CASSLSSGAQYNEQFF,TGCGCCAGCAGCTTGAGCTCAGGGGCGCAGTACAATGAGCAGTTCTTC
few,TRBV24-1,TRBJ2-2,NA,CATSDFVGATNTGELFF,TGTGCCACCAGTGATTTCGTAGGGGCAACGAACACCGGGGAGCTGTTTTTT
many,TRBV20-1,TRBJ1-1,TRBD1,CSATGSTGRTEAFF,TGCAGTGCTACAGGGTCGACAGGGAGGACTGAAGCTTTCTTT
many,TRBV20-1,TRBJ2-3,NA,CSARDLGASTDTQYF,TGCAGTGCTAGAGATCTGGGAGCTAGCACAGATACGCAGTATTTT
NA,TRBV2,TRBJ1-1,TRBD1,CASRDRTGGSRTEAFF,TGTGCCAGCAGGGATCGGACAGGGGGCAGTAGGACTGAAGCTTTCTTT
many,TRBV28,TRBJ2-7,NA,CASSAIRSLSYEQYF,TGTGCCAGCAGCGCAATCAGGAGTCTTTCCTACGAGCAGTACTTC
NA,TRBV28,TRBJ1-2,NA,CASSSLDGHTF,TGTGCCAGCAGTTCTCTCGATGGCCACACCTTC
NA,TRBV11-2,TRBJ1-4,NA,CVSSQEPGSNEKLFF,TGTGTCAGCAGCCAAGAGCCGGGTTCCAATGAAAAACTGTTTTTT
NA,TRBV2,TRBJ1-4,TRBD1,CASSEAWDRGGKLFF,TGTGCCAGCAGTGAAGCTTGGGACAGAGGAGGAAAACTGTTTTTT
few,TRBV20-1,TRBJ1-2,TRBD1,CSARETGGVVFGYTF,TGCAGTGCTAGGGAGACAGGGGGCGTAGTGTTTGGCTACACCTTC
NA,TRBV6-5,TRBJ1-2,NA,CASVSRANYGYTF,TGTGCCAGCGTTTCTAGGGCTAACTATGGCTACACCTTC
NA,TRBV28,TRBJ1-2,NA,CASSLYPGGANYGYTF,TGTGCCAGCAGTTTGTATCCCGGGGGAGCTAACTATGGCTACACCTTC
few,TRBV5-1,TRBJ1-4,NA,CASSAQPVGANEKLFF,TGCGCCAGCAGCGCCCAACCGGTTGGGGCTAATGAAAAACTGTTTTTT
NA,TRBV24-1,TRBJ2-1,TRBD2,CATSDSGTSGYNEQFF,TGTGCCACCAGTGATTCCGGGACTAGCGGATACAATGAGCAGTTCTTC
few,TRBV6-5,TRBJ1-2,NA,CASSYSFGVEVMRYTF,TGTGCCAGCAGTTACTCGTTTGGTGTTGAAGTCATGCGCTACACCTTC
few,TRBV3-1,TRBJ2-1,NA,CASSQSQRNEQFF,TGTGCCAGCAGCCAATCTCAGAGGAATGAGCAGTTCTTC
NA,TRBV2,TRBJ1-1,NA,CASSAESRDTEAFF,TGTGCCAGCAGTGCTGAGAGTAGAGACACTGAAGCTTTCTTT
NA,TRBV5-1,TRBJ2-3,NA,CASSRITSTDTQYF,TGCGCCAGCAGCAGGATAACTAGCACAGATACGCAGTATTTT
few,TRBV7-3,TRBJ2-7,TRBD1,CASSSRTGTGGSYEQYF,TGTGCCAGCAGCTCGAGGACAGGGACAGGGGGCAGCTACGAGCAGTACTTC
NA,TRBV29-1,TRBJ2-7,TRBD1,CSHGTGVEQYF,TGCAGCCACGGGACAGGGGTCGAGCAGTACTTC
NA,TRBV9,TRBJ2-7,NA,CASSVGTGLEYEQYF,TGTGCCAGCAGCGTAGGGACAGGACTAGAGTACGAGCAGTACTTC
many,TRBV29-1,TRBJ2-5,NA,CSVGGTRQETQYF,TGCAGCGTTGGGGGGACAAGACAAGAGACCCAGTACTTC
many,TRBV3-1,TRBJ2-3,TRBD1,CASSLGTRGDTQYF,TGTGCCAGCAGCCTCGGGACCAGGGGGGATACGCAGTATTTT
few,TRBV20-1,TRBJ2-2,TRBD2,CSARDLLISGRNTGELFF,TGCAGTGCTAGAGATCTTTTAATTAGCGGGAGGAACACCGGGGAGCTGTTTTTT
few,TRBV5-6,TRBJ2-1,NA,CASSLAGTSHNEQFF,TGTGCCAGCAGCTTGGCCGGGACGTCACACAATGAGCAGTTCTTC
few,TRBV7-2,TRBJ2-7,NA,CASSLGAGASSYEQYF,TGTGCCAGCAGCTTAGGGGCGGGGGCCAGCTCCTACGAGCAGTACTTC
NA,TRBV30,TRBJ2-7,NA,CAWNPLRGYPYEQYF,TGTGCCTGGAACCCTCTGAGGGGTTATCCCTACGAGCAGTACTTC
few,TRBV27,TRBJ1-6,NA,CASSLSPSGEISPLHF,TGTGCCAGCAGTTTATCACCCAGTGGGGAAATTTCACCCCTCCACTTT
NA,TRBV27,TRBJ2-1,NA,CASTAPATQSNEQFF,TGTGCCAGCACAGCACCCGCGACCCAGTCAAATGAGCAGTTCTTC
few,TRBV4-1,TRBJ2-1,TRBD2,CASSQPLAVDNEQFF,TGCGCCAGCAGCCAACCACTAGCGGTGGACAATGAGCAGTTCTTC
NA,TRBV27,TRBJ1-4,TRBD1,CASSSQGAREKLFF,TGTGCCAGCAGTTCACAGGGGGCCCGGGAAAAACTGTTTTTT
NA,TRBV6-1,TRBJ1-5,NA,CASSEAYSHQPQHF,TGTGCCAGCAGTGAAGCGTACAGTCACCAGCCCCAGCATTTT
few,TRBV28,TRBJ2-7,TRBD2,CASKTGGYYEQYF,TGTGCCAGCAAGACGGGAGGGTACTACGAGCAGTACTTC
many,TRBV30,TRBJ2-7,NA,CAWNRDYEQYF,TGTGCCTGGAATAGGGACTACGAGCAGTACTTC
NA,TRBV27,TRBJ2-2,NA,CASKRNTGELFF,TGTGCCAGCAAGAGGAACACCGGGGAGCTGTTTTTT
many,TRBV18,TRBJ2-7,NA,CASSPGTAGGEQYF,TGTGCCAGCTCACCAGGGACTGCAGGGGGCGAGCAGTACTTC
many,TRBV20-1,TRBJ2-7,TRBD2,CSAKGLASYEQYF,TGCAGTGCTAAAGGACTAGCCTCCTACGAGCAGTACTTC
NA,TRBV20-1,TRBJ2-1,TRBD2,CSASGTSVYNEQFF,TGCAGTGCGTCCGGGACTAGCGTTTACAATGAGCAGTTCTTC
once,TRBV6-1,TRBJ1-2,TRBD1,CASSAPDRGNYGYTF,TGTGCCAGCAGTGCTCCCGACAGGGGGAACTATGGCTACACCTTC
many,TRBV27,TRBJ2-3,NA,CASSPNLGGAAGSSSTDTQYF,TGTGCCAGCAGCCCTAACCTCGGAGGGGCGGCGGGGTCGTCGAGCACAGATACGCAGTATTTT
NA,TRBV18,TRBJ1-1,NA,CASSPGQRNTEAFF,TGTGCCAGCTCACCGGGTCAGAGGAACACTGAAGCTTTCTTT
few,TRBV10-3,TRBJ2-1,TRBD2,CAIRGTSGYNEQFF,TGTGCCATCAGAGGGACTAGCGGGTACAATGAGCAGTTCTTC
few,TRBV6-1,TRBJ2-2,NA,CASRPGISNTGELFF,TGTGCCAGCAGACCTGGGATATCGAACACCGGGGAGCTGTTTTTT
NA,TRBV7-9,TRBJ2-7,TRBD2,CASSSRTSGTSYEQYF,TGTGCCAGCAGCTCAAGGACTAGCGGGACTTCGTACGAGCAGTACTTC
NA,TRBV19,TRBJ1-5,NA,CASRYDRSDNQPQHF,TGTGCCAGTAGATATGACAGGTCTGATAATCAGCCCCAGCATTTT
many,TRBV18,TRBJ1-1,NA,CASSPTQGEGTEAFF,TGTGCCAGCTCACCAACCCAGGGAGAGGGCACTGAAGCTTTCTTT
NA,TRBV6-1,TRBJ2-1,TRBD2,CASSLRASGSVDNEQFF,TGTGCCAGCAGTCTAAGGGCTAGCGGGAGTGTGGACAATGAGCAGTTCTTC